This T cell receptor beta chain came from a study of stem cell transplantation in POMP-related autoinflammatory disease. Findings and caveats of the study: A trend toward lower repertoire diversity and greater clonality appeared in every analyzed T-cell subset of PRAID patients.

About this clone itself: Its antigen is currently unknown.

Prominent immunodeficiency with autoinflammation defined PRAID. Measured with immunoSEQ multiplex PCR; TCRdb has only the in-frame clones, and not every one. Here the sample spans about 68,000 clones, roughly 93% being singletons. This CDR3 has 14 residues. Germline V gene data show CDR1 as SGHTA and CDR2 as FQGNSA. Trimming removed 3 bases from V and 5 bases from J; junction bases left unmatched: 2. The source is a human patient with POMP-related autoinflammation and immune dysregulation (PRAID). Some T cells may be supplied by the graft donor. V gene TRBV7-2 combines with J gene TRBJ1-4; 8 positions match TRBD1. The material was CD4+ T cells from PBMCs, obtained after stem cell transplantation. The CDR3 DNA reads TGTGCCAGCAGCTTGGACAGGGCGAATGAAAAACTGTTTTTT. It specifies CASSLDRANEKLFF.